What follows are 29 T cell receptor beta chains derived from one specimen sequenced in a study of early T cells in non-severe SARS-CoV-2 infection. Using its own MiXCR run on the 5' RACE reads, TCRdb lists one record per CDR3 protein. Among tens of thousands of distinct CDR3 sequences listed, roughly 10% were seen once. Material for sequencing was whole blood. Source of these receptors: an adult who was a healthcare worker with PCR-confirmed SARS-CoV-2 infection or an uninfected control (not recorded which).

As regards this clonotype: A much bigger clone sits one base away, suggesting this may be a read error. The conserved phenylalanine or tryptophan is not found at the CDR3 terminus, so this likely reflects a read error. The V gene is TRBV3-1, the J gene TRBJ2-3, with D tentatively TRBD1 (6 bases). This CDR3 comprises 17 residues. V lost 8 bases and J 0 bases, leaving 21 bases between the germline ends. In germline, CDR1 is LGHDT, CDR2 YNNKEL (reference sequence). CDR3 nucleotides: TGTGCCAGCTCACAGGGAACCCCCTTTGGGAGCACAGATACGCAGTATCTT. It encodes CASSQGTPFGSTDTQYL.

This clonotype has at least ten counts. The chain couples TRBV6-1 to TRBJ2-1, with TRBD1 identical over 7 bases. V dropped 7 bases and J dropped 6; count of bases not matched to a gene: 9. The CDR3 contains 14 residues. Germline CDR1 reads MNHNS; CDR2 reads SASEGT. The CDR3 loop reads CASTTPTGINEQFF. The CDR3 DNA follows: TGTGCCAGCACCACCCCGACAGGGATCAATGAGCAGTTCTTC.

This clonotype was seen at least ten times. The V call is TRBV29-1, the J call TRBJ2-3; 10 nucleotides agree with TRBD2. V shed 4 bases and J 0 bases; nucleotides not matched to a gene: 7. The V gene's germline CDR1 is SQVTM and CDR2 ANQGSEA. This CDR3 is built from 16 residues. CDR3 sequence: CSVASFSGGSTDTQYF. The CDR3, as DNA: TGCAGCGTTGCCTCCTTTAGCGGGGGGAGCACAGATACGCAGTATTTT.

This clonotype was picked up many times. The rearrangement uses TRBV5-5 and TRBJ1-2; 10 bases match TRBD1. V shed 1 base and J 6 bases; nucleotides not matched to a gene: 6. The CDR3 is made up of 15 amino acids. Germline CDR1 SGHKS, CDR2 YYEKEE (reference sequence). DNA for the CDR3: TGTGCCAGCAGCTTGCTTGGACAGGGGGTAAATGGCTACACCTTC. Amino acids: CASSLLGQGVNGYTF.

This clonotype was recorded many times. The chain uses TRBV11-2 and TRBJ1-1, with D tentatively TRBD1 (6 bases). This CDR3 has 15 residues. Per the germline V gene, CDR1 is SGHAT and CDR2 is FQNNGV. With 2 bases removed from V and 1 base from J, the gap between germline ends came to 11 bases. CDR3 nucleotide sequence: TGTGCCAGCAGCTTAATCGGGGGGCGGAACACTGAAGCTTTCTTT. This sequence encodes CASSLIGGRNTEAFF. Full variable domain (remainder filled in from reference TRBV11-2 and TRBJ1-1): EAGVAQSPRYKIIEKRQSVAFWCNPISGHATLYWYQQILGQGPKLLIQFQNNGVVDDSQLPKDRFSAERLKGVDSTLKIQPAKLEDSAVYLCASSLIGGRNTEAFFGQGTRLTVV.

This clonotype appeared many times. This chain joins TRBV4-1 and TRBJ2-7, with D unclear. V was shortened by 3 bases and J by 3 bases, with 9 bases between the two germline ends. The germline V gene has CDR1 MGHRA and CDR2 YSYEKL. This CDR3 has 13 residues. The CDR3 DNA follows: TGCGCCAGCAGCCAGCTAGAAAACTACGAGCAGTACTTC. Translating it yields CASSQLENYEQYF.

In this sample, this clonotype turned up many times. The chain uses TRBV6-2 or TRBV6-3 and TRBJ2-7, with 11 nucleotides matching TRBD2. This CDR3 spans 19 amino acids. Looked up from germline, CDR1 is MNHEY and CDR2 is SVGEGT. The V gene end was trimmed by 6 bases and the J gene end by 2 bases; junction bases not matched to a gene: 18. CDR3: CASSEVPGTSGRRAYEQYF. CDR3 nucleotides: TGTGCCAGCAGCGAAGTCCCCGGGACTAGCGGCCGGAGGGCCTACGAGCAGTACTTC.

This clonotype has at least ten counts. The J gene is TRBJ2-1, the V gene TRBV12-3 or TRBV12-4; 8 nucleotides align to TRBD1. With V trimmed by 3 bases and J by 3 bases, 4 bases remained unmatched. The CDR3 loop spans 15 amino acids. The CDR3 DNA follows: TGTGCCAGCAGTTTTGTGACAGGGGACTACAATGAGCAGTTCTTC. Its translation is CASSFVTGDYNEQFF.

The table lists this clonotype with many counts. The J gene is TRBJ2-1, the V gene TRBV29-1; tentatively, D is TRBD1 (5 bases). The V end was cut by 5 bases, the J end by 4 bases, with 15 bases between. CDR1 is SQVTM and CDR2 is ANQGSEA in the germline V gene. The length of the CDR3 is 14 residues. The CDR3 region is CSVQSFAGYNEQFF. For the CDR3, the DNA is TGCAGCGTTCAGTCGTTCGCAGGGTACAATGAGCAGTTCTTC.

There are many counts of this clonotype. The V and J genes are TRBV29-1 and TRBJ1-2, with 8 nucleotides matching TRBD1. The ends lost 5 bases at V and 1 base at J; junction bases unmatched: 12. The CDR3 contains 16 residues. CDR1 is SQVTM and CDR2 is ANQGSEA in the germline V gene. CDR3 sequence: CSVSGTGGMGNYGYTF. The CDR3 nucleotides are TGCAGCGTTTCCGGGACAGGAGGAATGGGTAACTATGGCTACACCTTC.

CDR3 in DNA: TGTGCCAGCAGCAACACAATGAGCTACACCTTC. Protein sequence: CASSNTMSYTF. The chain employs TRBV5-6 and TRBJ1-2; D unresolved. There are 11 residues in the CDR3. Germline V CDR1 and CDR2: SGHDT, YYEEEE. V lost 4 bases and J lost 9, with 10 bases in between.

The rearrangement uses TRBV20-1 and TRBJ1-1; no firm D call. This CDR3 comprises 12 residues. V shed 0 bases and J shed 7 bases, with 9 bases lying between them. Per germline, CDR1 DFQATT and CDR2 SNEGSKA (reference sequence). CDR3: CSARDQDFEAFF. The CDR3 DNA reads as TGCAGTGCTAGAGATCAGGACTTTGAAGCTTTCTTT.

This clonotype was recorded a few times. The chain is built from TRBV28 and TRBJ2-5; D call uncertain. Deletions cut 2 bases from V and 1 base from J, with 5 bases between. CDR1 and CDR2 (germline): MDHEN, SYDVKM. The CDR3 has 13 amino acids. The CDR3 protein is CASSLGGQETQYF. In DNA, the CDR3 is TGTGCCAGCAGTTTAGGCGGCCAAGAGACCCAGTACTTC.

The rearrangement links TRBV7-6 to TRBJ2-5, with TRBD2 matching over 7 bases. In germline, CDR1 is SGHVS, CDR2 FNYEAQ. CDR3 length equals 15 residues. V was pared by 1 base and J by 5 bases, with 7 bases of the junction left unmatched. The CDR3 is CASSLVAGVYETQYF. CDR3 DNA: TGTGCCAGCAGCTTAGTGGCGGGAGTGTATGAGACCCAGTACTTC.

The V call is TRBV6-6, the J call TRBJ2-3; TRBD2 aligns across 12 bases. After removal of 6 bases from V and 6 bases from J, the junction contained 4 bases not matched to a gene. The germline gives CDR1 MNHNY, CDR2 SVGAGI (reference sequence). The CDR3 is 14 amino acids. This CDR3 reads CASRTSGSIDTQYF. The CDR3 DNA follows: TGTGCCAGCAGGACTAGCGGGAGTATCGATACGCAGTATTTT.

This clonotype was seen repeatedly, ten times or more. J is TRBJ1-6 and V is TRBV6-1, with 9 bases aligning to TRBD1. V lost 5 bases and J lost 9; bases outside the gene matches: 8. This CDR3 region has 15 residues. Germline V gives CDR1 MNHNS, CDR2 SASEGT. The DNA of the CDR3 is TGTGCCAGCAGTCCACAACAGGGGGCGGGTTCACCCCTCCACTTT. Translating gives CASSPQQGAGSPLHF.

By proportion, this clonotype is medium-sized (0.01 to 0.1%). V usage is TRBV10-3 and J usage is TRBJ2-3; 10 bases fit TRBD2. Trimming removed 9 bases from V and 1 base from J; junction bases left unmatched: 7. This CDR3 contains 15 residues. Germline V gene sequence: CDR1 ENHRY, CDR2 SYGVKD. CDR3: CAISSGTSGTDTQYF. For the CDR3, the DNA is TGTGCCATTTCGAGTGGGACTAGCGGCACAGATACGCAGTATTTT.

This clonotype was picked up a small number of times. The CDR3 is CASSLYPGTGPVNEQFF. DNA of the CDR3: TGTGCCAGCAGCTTATATCCCGGGACAGGGCCGGTCAATGAGCAGTTCTTC. The chain joins TRBV7-2 to TRBJ2-1; 9 positions agree with TRBD1. The V and J ends lost 2 bases and 6 bases, in that order; junction bases with no gene match: 11. Germline V lookup: CDR1 SGHTA, CDR2 FQGNSA. There are 17 residues in the CDR3.

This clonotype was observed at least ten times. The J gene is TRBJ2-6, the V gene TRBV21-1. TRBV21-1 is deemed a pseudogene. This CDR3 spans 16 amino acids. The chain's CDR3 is CASRKAKGTGANVLTF. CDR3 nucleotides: TGTGCCAGCAGAAAAGCCAAGGGTACTGGGGCCAACGTCCTGACTTTC.

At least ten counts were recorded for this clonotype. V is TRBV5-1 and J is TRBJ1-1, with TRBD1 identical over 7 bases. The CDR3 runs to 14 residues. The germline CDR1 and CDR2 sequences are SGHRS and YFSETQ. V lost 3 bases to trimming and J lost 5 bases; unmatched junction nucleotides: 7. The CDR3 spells CASSSQGRGTEAFF. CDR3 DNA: TGCGCCAGCAGCTCACAGGGGCGGGGTACTGAAGCTTTCTTT.

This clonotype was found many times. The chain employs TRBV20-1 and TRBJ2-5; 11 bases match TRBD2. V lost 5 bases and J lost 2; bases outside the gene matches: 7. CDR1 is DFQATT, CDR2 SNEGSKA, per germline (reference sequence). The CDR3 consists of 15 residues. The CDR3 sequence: CSAPSSGRWQETQYF. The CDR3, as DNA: TGCAGTGCTCCCTCTAGCGGGAGGTGGCAAGAGACCCAGTACTTC.

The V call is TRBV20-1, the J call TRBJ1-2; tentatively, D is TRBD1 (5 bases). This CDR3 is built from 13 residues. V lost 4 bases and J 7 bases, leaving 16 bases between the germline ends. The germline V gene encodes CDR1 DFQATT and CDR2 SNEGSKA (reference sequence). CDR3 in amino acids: CSATPRVTIGYTF. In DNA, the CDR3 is TGCAGTGCTACTCCCAGGGTAACTATTGGCTACACCTTC.

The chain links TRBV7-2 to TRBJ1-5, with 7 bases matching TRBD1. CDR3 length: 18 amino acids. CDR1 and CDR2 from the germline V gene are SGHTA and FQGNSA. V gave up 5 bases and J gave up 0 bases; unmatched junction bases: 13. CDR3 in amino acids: CASSINRGTLYSNQPQHF. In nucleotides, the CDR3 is TGTGCCAGCAGCATAAACAGGGGAACTCTCTATAGCAATCAGCCCCAGCATTTT.

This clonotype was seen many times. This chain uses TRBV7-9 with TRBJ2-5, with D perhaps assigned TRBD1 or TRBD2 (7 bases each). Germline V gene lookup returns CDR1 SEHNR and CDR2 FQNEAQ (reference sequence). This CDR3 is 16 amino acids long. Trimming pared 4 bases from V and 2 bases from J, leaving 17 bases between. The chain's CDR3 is CASSWEGASFQETQYF. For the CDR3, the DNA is TGTGCCAGCAGCTGGGAGGGGGCCTCATTTCAAGAGACCCAGTACTTC.

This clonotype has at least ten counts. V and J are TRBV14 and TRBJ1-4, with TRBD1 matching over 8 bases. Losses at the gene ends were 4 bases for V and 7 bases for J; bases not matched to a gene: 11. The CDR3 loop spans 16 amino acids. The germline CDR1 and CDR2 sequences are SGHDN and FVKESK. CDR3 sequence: CASSPYGTGGREKLFF. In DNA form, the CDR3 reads TGTGCCAGCAGCCCTTACGGGACAGGTGGCCGTGAAAAACTGTTTTTT.

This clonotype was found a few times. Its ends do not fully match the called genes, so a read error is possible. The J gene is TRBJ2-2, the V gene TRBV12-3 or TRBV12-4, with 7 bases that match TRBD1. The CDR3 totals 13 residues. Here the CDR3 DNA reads TGTGCCAGCAAGGGACAGTCCACCGGGGAGCTTTTTTTT. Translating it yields CASKGQSTGELFF.

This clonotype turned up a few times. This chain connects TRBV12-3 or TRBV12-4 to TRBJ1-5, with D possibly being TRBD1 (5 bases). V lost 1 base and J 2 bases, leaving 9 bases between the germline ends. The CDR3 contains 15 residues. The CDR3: CASSLEDSRNQPQHF. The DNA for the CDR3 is TGTGCCAGCAGTTTAGAAGACAGCCGCAATCAGCCCCAGCATTTT.

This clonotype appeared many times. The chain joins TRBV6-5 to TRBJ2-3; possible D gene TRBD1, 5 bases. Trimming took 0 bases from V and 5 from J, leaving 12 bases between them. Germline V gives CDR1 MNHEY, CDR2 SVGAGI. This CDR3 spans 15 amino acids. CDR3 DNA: TGTGCCAGCAGTTACTCGTATTGGGGCGGAGATACGCAGTATTTT. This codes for CASSYSYWGGDTQYF.

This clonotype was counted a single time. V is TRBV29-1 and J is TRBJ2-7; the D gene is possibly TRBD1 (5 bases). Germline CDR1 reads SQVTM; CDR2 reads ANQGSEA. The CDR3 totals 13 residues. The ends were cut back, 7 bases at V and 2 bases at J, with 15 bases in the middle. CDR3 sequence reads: CSAPRDRAYEQYF. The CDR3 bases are TGCAGCGCCCCCCGCGACAGAGCCTACGAGCAGTACTTC.